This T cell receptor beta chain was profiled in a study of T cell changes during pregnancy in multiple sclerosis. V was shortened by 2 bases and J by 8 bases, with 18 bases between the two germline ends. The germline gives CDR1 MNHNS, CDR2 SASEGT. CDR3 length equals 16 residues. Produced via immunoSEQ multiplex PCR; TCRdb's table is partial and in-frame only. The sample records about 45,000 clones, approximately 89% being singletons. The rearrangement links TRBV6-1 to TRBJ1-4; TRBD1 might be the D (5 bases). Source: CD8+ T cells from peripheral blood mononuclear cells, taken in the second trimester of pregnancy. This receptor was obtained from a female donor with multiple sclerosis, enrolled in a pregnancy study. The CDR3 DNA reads TGTGCCAGCAGTGAACTCCGGGCCGGGGGAGGCGAAAAACTGTTTTTT. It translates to CASSELRAGGGEKLFF.